This note documents a single T cell receptor beta chain sequence. The data were produced by immunoSEQ multiplex PCR, yet TCRdb's version contains in-frame clones alone and is incomplete. The repertoire holds tens of thousands of clones, with approximately 89% as singletons. The sample originates from a study of blood T cell repertoires in COVID-19. This clonotype was sampled from a woman of 80 years or more with active COVID-19. The sample was peripheral blood.

CDR3 sequence reads: CASSYVRGNEQFF. CDR3 in DNA: TGTGCCAGCAGCTATGTGCGGGGGAATGAGCAGTTCTTC. The chain carries TRBV7-2 and TRBJ2-1; the match to TRBD2 covers 7 bases. With V trimmed by 4 bases and J by 7 bases, 4 bases remained unmatched. The length of the CDR3 is 13 residues. Germline lookup yields CDR1 SGHTA and CDR2 FQGNSA.